This T cell receptor (beta chain) is from a study of blood T cell repertoires in COVID-19. Whole-study context: Some COVID-19 samples were acute and others convalescent; all came from the United States, Italy and Spain. PBMCs, B-cell-depleted T cells, or T cells were the source of the cDNA or gDNA that made up the material.

As handled by the study authors: The authors estimated nucleated cell counts from reference gene primer amplification. Clones were sequenced by immunoSEQ multiplex PCR, and TCRdb holds only the in-frame ones, with some missing. The V and J calls and clone size come from that table; D and trimming were worked out from the DNA. The sample shows about 89,000 clones, around three quarters of them seen only once. Sequenced input: peripheral blood. This clonotype was obtained from a human donor in a cohort sampled during active COVID-19.

The CDR3 DNA sequence: TGTGCCAGCAGCCCTTACTCCGCGGGAGTCACCGGGGAGCTGTTTTTT. As protein: CASSPYSAGVTGELFF. The chain couples TRBV11-3 to TRBJ2-2; 7 bases are shared with TRBD2. Losses at the gene ends were 5 bases for V and 4 bases for J; bases not matched to a gene: 10. The germline V gene encodes CDR1 SGHNT and CDR2 YENEEA. The CDR3 runs 16 residues.